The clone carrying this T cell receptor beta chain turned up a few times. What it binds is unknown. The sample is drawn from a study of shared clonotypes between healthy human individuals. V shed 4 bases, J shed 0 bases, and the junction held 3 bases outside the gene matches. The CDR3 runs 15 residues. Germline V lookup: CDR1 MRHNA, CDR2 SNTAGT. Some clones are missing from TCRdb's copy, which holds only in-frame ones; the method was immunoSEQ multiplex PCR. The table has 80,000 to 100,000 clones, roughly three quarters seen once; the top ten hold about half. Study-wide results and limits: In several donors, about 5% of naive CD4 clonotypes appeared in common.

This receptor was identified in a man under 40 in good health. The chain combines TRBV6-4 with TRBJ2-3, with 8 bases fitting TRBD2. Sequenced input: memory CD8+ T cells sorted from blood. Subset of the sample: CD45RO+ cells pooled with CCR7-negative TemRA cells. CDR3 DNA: TGTGCCAGCAGTGCGTCTAGCGGGAGCACAGATACGCAGTATTTT. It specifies CASSASSGSTDTQYF.